Shown below are 12 T cell receptor beta chains from a single sample sequenced in a study of blood T cell repertoires in COVID-19. Sequenced by immunoSEQ multiplex PCR; TCRdb stores in-frame clones only, minus some. Among approximately 460,000 clones listed, roughly nine tenths were seen once. The sample was peripheral blood. Source of these receptors: a man younger than 35 with COVID-19, enrolled during active disease.

V and J are TRBV4-1 and TRBJ2-5; D ambiguous. This CDR3 contains 14 residues. The ends were cut back, 0 bases at V and 7 bases at J, with 12 bases in the middle. The germline V gene encodes CDR1 MGHRA and CDR2 YSYEKL. CDR3 coding DNA: TGCGCCAGCAGCCAAGAGAGGTTCTGGGTGACCCAGTACTTC. Its protein product is CASSQERFWVTQYF.

The J gene is TRBJ2-1, the V gene TRBV3-1 (or the pseudogene TRBV3-2), with D unresolved. Trimming took 8 bases from V and 2 from J, leaving 7 bases between them. From germline, CDR1 is LGHDT and CDR2 YNNKEL (reference sequence). The CDR3 extends over 12 amino acids. The CDR3 protein is CASGAAYNEQFF. CDR3 bases: TGTGCCAGCGGAGCCGCCTACAATGAGCAGTTCTTC.

This sequence joins TRBV19 and TRBJ2-1, with 11 bases identical to TRBD2. CDR3 length equals 15 residues. The trim removed 5 bases at V and 6 bases at J, leaving 6 bases unmatched. Germline CDR1 LNHDA, CDR2 SQIVND (reference sequence). The CDR3 DNA sequence: TGTGCCAGTAGTCGGAGGCTAGCGGGAGGCAATGAGCAGTTCTTC. This sequence encodes CASSRRLAGGNEQFF. The full variable domain, completed using reference TRBV19 and TRBJ2-1, is DGGITQSPKYLFRKEGQNVTLSCEQNLNHDAMYWYRQDPGQGLRLIYYSQIVNDFQKGDIAEGYSVSREKKESFPLTVTSAQKNPTAFYLCASSRRLAGGNEQFFGPGTRLTVL.

The chain carries TRBV5-4 and TRBJ2-7; TRBD2 matches 8 bases. Germline values: CDR1 SGHNT, CDR2 YYREEE (reference sequence). V dropped 4 bases and J dropped 0; count of bases not matched to a gene: 9. The CDR3 has 16 residues. The CDR3 spells CASSATLTSDSYEQYF. CDR3 bases: TGTGCCAGCAGCGCCACCCTGACTAGCGACTCCTACGAGCAGTACTTC.

This clone has ten or more counts. The chain combines TRBV2 with TRBJ1-6; 8 nucleotides match TRBD1. This CDR3 spans 17 amino acids. The V gene end was trimmed by 6 bases and the J gene end by 6 bases; junction bases not matched to a gene: 13. CDR1 and CDR2 (germline): SNHLY, FYNNEI. CDR3 in amino acids: CASRQQGGIHINSPLHF. CDR3 bases: TGTGCCAGCAGACAACAGGGGGGGATTCACATTAATTCACCCCTCCACTTT.

The gene calls are TRBV5-1 and TRBJ2-7, with D tentatively TRBD1 (6 bases). The germline V and J ends were trimmed by 4 bases and 2 bases, with 13 bases remaining between them. The length of the CDR3 is 14 residues. Germline V gene lookup returns CDR1 SGHRS and CDR2 YFSETQ. Here the CDR3 reads CASSPQGNAYEQYF. The CDR3 DNA reads TGCGCCAGCAGCCCCCAGGGGAACGCCTACGAGCAGTACTTC.

The rearrangement links TRBV24-1 to TRBJ2-1; weak D call: TRBD2 (5 bases). This CDR3 comprises 13 residues. V was shortened by 3 bases and J by 7 bases, with 9 bases between the two germline ends. CDR1 KGHDR and CDR2 SFDVKD come from the germline V gene. The CDR3 is CATSDPPGNEQFF. The CDR3 nucleotides are TGTGCCACCAGTGATCCCCCGGGGAATGAGCAGTTCTTC.

The rearrangement joins TRBV18 to TRBJ2-1; D is possibly TRBD1 (6 bases). The ends were cut back, 0 bases at V and 5 bases at J, with 11 bases in the middle. Germline V lookup: CDR1 KGHSH, CDR2 LQKENI. The CDR3 is 15 residues long. CDR3: CASSPPDQGNNEQFF. CDR3 in DNA: TGTGCCAGCTCACCACCAGACCAGGGGAACAATGAGCAGTTCTTC.

This rearrangement joins TRBV4-1 to TRBJ1-2; TRBD1 aligns across 8 bases. Germline trimming cut 0 bases from V and 3 bases from J; bases unmatched to any gene: 0. Germline V gene data show CDR1 as MGHRA and CDR2 as YSYEKL. The CDR3 has 14 residues. The CDR3: CASSQDRGHYGYTF. CDR3 DNA: TGCGCCAGCAGCCAAGACAGGGGGCACTATGGCTACACCTTC.

V and J are TRBV18 and TRBJ2-5; D is ambiguous. The V and J ends lost 3 bases and 3 bases respectively, with 11 bases between them. Germline V gives CDR1 KGHSH, CDR2 LQKENI. This CDR3 is 14 amino acids long. The CDR3 sequence is CASSPLGMEETQYF. Written as DNA, the CDR3 is TGTGCCAGCTCACCGCTAGGAATGGAAGAGACCCAGTACTTC.

The rearrangement links TRBV27 to TRBJ1-2; weak D call: TRBD1 (5 bases). Germline V gene lookup returns CDR1 MNHEY and CDR2 SMNVEV (reference sequence). The CDR3 covers 17 residues. Trimming pared 5 bases from V and 4 bases from J, leaving 23 bases between. CDR3 DNA: TGTGCCAGCAGTCCCCGGGTAATGGTGGAGGGGACCTATGGCTACACCTTC. Protein: CASSPRVMVEGTYGYTF.

J is TRBJ2-1 and V is TRBV7-3; 9 bases match TRBD2. The J segment lost 7 bases and the V segment lost 1 base, leaving 11 bases of the junction unmatched. Per germline, CDR1 SGHTA and CDR2 FQGTGA. The CDR3 runs to 17 residues. Here the CDR3 reads CASSLIPWREGQNEQFF. The CDR3 nucleotides read TGTGCCAGCAGCTTAATTCCCTGGCGGGAGGGCCAGAATGAGCAGTTCTTC.